This T cell receptor beta chain appears in the sequencing data of a study of blood T cell repertoires in COVID-19. Study-wide background: Italy, Spain and the United States were the sources of the convalescent and acute COVID-19 samples.

CDR3 length equals 20 residues. J gave up 1 base and V 5 bases, and 14 bases lay outside the gene matches. The V gene's germline CDR1 is SGHNT and CDR2 YENEEA. Data came from immunoSEQ multiplex PCR; TCRdb stores just in-frame clones and leaves some out. The table shows about 270,000 clones, with about 88% occurring only once. The rearrangement uses TRBV11-3 and TRBJ2-1, with 13 bases that match TRBD2. The clonotype comes from a human donor with COVID-19, enrolled during active disease. The donor label of this sample is uncertain. Sequencing was carried out using peripheral blood. CDR3 bases: TGTGCCAGCAGCCCCTACGGACTAGCGGGAGTGGGGGCTTCCTACAATGAGCAGTTCTTC. Protein: CASSPYGLAGVGASYNEQFF.